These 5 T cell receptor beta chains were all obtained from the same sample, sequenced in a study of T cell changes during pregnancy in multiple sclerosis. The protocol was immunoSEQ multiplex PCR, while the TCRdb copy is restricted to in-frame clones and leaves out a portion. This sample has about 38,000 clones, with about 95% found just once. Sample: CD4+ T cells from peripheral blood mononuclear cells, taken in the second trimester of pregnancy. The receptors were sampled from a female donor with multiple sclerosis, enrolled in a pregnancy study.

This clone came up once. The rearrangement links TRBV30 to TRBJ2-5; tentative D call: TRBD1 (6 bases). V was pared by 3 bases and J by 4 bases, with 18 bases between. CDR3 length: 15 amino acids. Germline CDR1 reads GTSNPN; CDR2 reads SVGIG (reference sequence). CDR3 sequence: CAWSPGTIPGETQYF. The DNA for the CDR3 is TGTGCCTGGAGCCCCGGGACAATACCGGGAGAGACCCAGTACTTC.

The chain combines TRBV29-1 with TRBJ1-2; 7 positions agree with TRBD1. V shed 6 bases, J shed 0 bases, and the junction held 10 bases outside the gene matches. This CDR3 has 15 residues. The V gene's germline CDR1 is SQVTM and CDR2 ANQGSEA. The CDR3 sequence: CSVEERGLTNYGYTF. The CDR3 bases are TGCAGCGTAGAGGAAAGGGGGCTAACTAACTATGGCTACACCTTC.

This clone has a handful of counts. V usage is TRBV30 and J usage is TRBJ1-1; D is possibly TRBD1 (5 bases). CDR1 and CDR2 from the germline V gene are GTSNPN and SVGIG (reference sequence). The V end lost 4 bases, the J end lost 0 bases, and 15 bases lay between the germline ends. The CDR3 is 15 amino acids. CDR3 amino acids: CAWKVAGSMNTEAFF. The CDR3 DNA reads TGTGCCTGGAAGGTCGCAGGGTCAATGAACACTGAAGCTTTCTTT. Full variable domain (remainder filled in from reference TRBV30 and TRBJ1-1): SQTIHQWPATLVQPVGSPLSLECTVEGTSNPNLYWYRQAAGRGLQLLFYSVGIGQISSEVPQNLSASRPQDRQFILSSKKLLLSDSGFYLCAWKVAGSMNTEAFFGQGTRLTVV.

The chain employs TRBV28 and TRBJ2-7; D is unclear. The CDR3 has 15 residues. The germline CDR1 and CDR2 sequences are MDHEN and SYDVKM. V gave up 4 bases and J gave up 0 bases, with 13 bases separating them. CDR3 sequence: CASSSNNWSSYEQYF. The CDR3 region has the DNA TGTGCCAGCAGTTCTAATAATTGGTCCTCCTACGAGCAGTACTTC.

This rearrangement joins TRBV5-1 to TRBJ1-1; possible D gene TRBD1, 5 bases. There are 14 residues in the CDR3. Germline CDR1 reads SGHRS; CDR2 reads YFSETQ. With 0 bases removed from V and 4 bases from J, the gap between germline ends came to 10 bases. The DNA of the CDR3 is TGCGCCAGCAGCTTGGCCGGCAGGGCCACTGAAGCTTTCTTT. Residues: CASSLAGRATEAFF.